Sequencing of this TCR beta chain was carried out in a study of post-analysis software for immune sequencing data. General observations from the study: With TRBV5-6, TRBV5-1 and TRBV20-1 included, 4 or 5 TRBV segments were more frequent in patients than in controls.

Unique-molecular-identifier-tagged TCR beta cDNA libraries were used. TCRdb reprocessed the PCR reads with MiXCR, giving one entry per CDR3 protein. Of 750,000 to 900,000 distinct CDR3 sequences listed, around 45% were seen once; the top ten hold over 4.5%. This clonotype was seen repeatedly, ten times or more. What it binds is not known. V was clipped by 6 bases and J by 4 bases; unmatched bases: 10. The CDR3 is 15 residues long. The source is a girl between 10 and 17 years old with multiple sclerosis. The V gene is TRBV12-3 or TRBV12-4, the J gene TRBJ2-7; 9 bases agree with TRBD2. The sequenced material came from blood. The DNA for the CDR3 is TGTGCCAGCAGCCCCCGGGCGGGAGGGCCTTACGAGCAGTACTTC. Amino acid sequence: CASSPRAGGPYEQYF.